This TCR beta chain stems from a study of blood T cell repertoires in COVID-19. At the level of the study: Samples of COVID-19 (acute and convalescent) were obtained from the United States, Italy and Spain. Sources were T cells, B-cell-depleted T cells, or PBMCs; the material itself was cDNA or gDNA.

Per the study methods: It was from reference gene primer amplification that nucleated cell counts were estimated. The method was immunoSEQ multiplex PCR; TCRdb's version includes in-frame clones alone and lacks a portion of them. Clone size and V and J calls were adopted from that table, with D and trimming inferred from the DNA. The sample consists of 55,000 to 60,000 clones, about 75% of them appearing once. This clone showed up just once. Sequencing was carried out using peripheral blood. This clonotype was sampled from a man aged 50 to 60 with active or convalescent COVID-19.

For the CDR3, the DNA is TGTGCCAGCAGCTCCCGGGATAGCAATCAGCCCCAGCATTTT. Translation gives CASSSRDSNQPQHF. The chain couples TRBV7-8 to TRBJ1-5, with D hard to call. Germline lookup yields CDR1 SGHVS and CDR2 FQNEAQ. The V and J ends lost 4 bases and 0 bases respectively, with 7 bases between them. CDR3 length: 14 amino acids.